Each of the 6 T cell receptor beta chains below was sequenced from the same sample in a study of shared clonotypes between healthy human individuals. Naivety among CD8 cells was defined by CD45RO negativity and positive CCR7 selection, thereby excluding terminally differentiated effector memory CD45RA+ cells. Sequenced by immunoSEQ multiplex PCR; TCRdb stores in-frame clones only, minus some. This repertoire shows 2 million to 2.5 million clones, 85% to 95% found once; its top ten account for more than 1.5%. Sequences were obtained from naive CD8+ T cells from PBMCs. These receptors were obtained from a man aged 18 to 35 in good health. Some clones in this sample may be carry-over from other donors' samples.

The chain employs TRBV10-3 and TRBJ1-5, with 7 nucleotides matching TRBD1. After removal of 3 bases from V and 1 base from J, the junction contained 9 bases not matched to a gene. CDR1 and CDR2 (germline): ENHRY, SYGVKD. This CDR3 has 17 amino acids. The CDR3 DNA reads TGTGCCATCAGTGACCCCCCCAGGGGGATGAGCAATCAGCCCCAGCATTTT. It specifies CAISDPPRGMSNQPQHF.

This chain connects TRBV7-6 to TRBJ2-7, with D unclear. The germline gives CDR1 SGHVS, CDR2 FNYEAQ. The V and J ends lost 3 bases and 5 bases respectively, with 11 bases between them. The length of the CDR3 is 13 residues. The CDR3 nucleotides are TGTGCCAGCAGCTTGAGTTGGTCCGACGAGCAGTACTTC. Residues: CASSLSWSDEQYF.

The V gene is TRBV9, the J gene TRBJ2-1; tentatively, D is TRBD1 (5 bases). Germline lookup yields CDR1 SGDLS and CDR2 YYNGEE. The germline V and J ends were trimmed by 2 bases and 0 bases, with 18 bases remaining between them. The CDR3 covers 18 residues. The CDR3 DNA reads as TGTGCCAGCAGCGTCTCGAGTCAGGGCAAAAGCTCCTACAATGAGCAGTTCTTC. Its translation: CASSVSSQGKSSYNEQFF.

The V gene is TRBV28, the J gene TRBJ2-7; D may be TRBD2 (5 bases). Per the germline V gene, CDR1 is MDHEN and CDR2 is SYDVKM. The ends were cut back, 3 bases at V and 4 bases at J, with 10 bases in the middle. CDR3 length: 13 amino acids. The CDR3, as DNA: TGTGCCAGCAGTTTGGGAGTGGCATACGAGCAGTACTTC. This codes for CASSLGVAYEQYF.

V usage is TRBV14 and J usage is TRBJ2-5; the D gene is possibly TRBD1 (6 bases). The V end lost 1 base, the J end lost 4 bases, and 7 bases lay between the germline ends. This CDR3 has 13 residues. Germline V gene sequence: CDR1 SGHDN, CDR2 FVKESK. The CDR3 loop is CASSQGGRETQYF. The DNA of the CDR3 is TGTGCCAGCAGCCAAGGGGGGCGAGAGACCCAGTACTTC.

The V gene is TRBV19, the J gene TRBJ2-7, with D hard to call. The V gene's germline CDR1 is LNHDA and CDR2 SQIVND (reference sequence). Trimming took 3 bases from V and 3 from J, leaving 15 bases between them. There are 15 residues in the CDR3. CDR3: CASSITQAPGYEQYF. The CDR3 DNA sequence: TGTGCCAGTAGTATTACCCAGGCGCCTGGCTACGAGCAGTACTTC.